Below, one T cell receptor (beta chain) is given with its context. Its antigen is still unknown. The data were taken from a study of cytomegalovirus exposure and HLA in healthy donors. Overall study results and limits: Researchers catalogued some 160 TCR beta chains as cytomegalovirus-associated. Most TCR sequences were seen very rarely across donors, but some public TCRs occurred in many. In vitro, a few CMV-associated chains proved specific for CMV antigens.

It was the approximately 130-subject validation cohort, separate from the roughly 700-subject first cohort, to which the donors belonged. Sequencing used immunoSEQ multiplex PCR; TCRdb keeps in-frame clones, though not all of them. The profile shows roughly 120,000 clones, 89% of them singletons. In germline, CDR1 is SGHTA, CDR2 FQGNSA. Unmatched junction bases numbered 3, after V lost 1 base and J lost 1 base. This CDR3 is 16 amino acids long. This TCR was sampled from a man aged 30 to 39 in good health and CMV-seronegative. The sequenced material came from PBMCs. The chain is built from TRBV7-2 and TRBJ2-3; 9 bases align to TRBD2. CDR3 coding DNA: TGTGCCAGCAGCTTAGAGCGGGGGGTTCGCACAGATACGCAGTATTTT. Translated, it gives CASSLERGVRTDTQYF.